The entry below describes one T cell receptor beta chain. Its antigen is not identified. A much larger clone is a single base away; this may be a read error. This specimen comes from a study of breast tumors, draining lymph nodes, adjacent tissues. Study-wide findings and caveats: Compared with lymph nodes, tumors were less diverse; compared with nontumor tissue, more. Tumor T cell lymph node origin was a supported hypothesis, not proven. Compared with basal-like, luminal-like tumors shared significantly more repertoire with nontumor tissue.

Germline CDR1 is MGHRA and CDR2 is YSYEKL. This CDR3 contains 16 residues. Samples came from axillary lymph nodes draining the breast cancer. TCRdb used MiXCR to reprocess the multiplex PCR reads, holding one entry per CDR3 protein. Of around 190,000 distinct CDR3 sequences listed, 30% to 35% are singletons. The gene calls are TRBV4-1 and TRBJ2-1; the D gene is possibly TRBD2 (5 bases). The source is a female donor with breast cancer. Some clones in this sample may be carry-over from other donors' samples. Sequenced sample: axillary lymph node tissue. CDR3 sequence reads: CASSQGPSSSCNEQFF. The CDR3 nucleotides are TGTGCCAGCAGCCAAGGTCCGTCTAGCTCCTGCAATGAGCAGTTCTTC.